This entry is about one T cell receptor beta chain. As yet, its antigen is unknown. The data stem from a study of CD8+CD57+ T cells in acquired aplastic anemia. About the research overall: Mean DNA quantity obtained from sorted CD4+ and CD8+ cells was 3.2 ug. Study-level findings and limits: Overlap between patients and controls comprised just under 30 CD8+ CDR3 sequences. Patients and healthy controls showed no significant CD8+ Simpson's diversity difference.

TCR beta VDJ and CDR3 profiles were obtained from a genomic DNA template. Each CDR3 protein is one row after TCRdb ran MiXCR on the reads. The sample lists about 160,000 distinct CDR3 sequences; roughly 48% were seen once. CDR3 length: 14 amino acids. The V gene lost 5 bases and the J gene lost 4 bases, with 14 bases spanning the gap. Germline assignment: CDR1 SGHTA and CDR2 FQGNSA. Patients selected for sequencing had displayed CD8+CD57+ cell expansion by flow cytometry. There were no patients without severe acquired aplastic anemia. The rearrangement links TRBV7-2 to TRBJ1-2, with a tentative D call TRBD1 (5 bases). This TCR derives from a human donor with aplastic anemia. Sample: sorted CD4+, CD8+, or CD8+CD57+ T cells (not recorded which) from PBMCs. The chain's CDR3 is CASSTRTPIYGYTF. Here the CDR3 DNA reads TGTGCCAGCAGCACCAGGACACCGATCTATGGCTACACCTTC.